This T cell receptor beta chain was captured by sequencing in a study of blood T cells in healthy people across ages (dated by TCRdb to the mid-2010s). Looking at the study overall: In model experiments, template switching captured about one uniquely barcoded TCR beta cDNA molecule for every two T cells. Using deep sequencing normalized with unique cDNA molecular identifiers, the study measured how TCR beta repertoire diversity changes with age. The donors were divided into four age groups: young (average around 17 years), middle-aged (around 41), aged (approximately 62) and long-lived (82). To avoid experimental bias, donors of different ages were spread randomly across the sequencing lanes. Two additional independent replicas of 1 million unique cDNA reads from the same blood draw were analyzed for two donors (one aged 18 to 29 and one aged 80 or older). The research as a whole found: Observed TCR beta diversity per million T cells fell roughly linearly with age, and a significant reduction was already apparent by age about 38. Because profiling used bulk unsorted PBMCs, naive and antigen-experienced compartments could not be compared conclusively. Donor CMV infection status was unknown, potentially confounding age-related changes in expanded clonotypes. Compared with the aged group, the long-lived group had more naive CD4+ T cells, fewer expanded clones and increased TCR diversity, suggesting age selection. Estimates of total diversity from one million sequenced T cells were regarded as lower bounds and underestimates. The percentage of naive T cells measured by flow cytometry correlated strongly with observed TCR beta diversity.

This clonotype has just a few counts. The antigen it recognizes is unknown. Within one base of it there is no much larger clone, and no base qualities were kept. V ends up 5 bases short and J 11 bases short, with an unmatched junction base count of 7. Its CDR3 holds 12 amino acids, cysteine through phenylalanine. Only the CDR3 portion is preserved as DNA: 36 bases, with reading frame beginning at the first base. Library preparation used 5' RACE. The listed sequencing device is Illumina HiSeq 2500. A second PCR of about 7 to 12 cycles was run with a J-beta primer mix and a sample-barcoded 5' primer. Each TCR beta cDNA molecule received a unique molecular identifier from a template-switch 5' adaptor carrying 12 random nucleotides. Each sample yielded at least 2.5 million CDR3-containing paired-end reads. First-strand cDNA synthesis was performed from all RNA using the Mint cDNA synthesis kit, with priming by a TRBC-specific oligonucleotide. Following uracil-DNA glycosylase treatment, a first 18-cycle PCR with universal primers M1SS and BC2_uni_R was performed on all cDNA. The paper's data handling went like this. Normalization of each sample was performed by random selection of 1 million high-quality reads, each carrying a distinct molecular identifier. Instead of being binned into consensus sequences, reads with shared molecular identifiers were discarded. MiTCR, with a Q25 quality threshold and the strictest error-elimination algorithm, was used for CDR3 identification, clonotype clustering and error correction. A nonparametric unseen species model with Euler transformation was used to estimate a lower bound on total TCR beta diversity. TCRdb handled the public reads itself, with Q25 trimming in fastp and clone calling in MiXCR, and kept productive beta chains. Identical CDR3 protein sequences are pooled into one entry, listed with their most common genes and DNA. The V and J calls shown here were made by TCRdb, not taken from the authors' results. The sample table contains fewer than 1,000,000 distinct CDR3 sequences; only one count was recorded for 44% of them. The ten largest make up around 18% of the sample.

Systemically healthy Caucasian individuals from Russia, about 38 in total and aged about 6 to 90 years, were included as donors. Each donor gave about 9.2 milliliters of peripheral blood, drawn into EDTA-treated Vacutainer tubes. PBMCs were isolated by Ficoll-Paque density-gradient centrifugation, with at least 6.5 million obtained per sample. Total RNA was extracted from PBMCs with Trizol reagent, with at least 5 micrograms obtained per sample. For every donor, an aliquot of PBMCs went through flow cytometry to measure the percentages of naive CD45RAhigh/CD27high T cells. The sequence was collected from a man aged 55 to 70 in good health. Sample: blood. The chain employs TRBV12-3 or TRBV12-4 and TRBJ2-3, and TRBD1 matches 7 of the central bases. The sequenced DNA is TGTGCCAGCAGTAGAGACAGGGTAATGCAGTATTTT. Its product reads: CASSRDRVMQYF.